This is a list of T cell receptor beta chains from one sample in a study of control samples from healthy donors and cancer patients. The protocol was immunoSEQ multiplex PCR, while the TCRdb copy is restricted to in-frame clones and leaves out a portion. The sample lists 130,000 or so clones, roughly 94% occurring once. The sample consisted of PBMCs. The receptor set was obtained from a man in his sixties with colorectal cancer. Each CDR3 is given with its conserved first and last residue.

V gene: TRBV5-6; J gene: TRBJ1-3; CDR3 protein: CASSLRDREGISGNTIYF
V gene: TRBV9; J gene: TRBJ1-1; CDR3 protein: CARSGGVANTEAFF
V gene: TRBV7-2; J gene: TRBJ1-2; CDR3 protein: CASSLWSQTDYGYTF
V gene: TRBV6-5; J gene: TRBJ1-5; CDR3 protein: CASRRGSNQPQHF
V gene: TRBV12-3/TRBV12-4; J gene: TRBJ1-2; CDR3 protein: CASGGGQSYGYTF
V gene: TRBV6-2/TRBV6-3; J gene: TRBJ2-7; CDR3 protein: CASSYSTGRHYEQYF
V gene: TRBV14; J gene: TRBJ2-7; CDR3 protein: CASSQEGTSGGLPSYEQYF
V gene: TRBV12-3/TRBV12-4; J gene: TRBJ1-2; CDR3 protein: CASSFKGNYGYTF
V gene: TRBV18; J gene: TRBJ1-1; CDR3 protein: CASSPVSGPPSQNRAFF
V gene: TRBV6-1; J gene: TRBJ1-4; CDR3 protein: CASSDGGANEKLFF
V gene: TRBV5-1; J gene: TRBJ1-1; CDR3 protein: CASSLGFTGTGTSEAFF
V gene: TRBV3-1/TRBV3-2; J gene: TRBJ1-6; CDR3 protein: CASSRRQDVYNSPLHF
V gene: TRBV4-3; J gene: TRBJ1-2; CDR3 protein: CASSQDIGQPYGYTF
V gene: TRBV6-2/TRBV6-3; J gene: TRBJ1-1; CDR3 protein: CASSYYGGQGTEAFF
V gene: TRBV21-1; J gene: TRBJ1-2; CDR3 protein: CASSKAEGTVHSNYGYTF
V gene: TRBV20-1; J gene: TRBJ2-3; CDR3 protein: CSARTTDTQYF
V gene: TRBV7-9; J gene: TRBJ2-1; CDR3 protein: CASSLVGTVQFF
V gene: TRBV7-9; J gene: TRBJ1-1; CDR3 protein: CASSAEDSNTEAFF
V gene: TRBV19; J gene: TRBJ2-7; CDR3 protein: CASSRQGRHLGSYEQYF
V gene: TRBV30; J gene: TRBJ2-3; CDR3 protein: CAWEGGADTQYF
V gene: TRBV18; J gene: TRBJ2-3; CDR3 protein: CASSPPGQGPSTDTQYF
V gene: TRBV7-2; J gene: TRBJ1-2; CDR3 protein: CASSLQGRYGYTF